The 20 T cell receptor beta chains in this list originate from one sample, sequenced in a study of technical replicates of blood from a few donors. Sequencing was performed with immunoSEQ multiplex PCR; in TCRdb, only in-frame clones are kept and a portion is missing. The sample lists around 79,000 clones; roughly 90% were seen once. The sample consisted of T cells isolated from PBMCs. These receptor sequences come from a human donor in good health.

This chain links TRBV7-9 with TRBJ1-1, with D perhaps matching TRBD1 (5 bases). Germline CDR1 SEHNR, CDR2 FQNEAQ (reference sequence). This CDR3 comprises 15 residues. Trimming cost V 4 bases and J 0 bases, with 12 bases left between them. This CDR3 is CASSSRQRLNTEAFF. The DNA of the CDR3 is TGTGCCAGCAGCTCGAGACAGAGATTGAACACTGAAGCTTTCTTT.

The genes are TRBV29-1 and TRBJ2-1; the D gene is possibly TRBD2 (6 bases). The V and J ends lost 8 bases and 6 bases respectively, with 23 bases between them. Per the germline V gene, CDR1 is SQVTM and CDR2 is ANQGSEA. The CDR3 runs 15 residues. CDR3 protein: CSPLVRAGLINEQFF. The CDR3 DNA reads TGCAGCCCATTGGTCCGGGCGGGATTAATCAATGAGCAGTTCTTC.

The rearrangement joins TRBV18 to TRBJ2-1; 8 positions agree with TRBD1. Germline CDR1 KGHSH, CDR2 LQKENI. After removal of 3 bases from V and 3 bases from J, the junction contained 4 bases not matched to a gene. The CDR3 contains 15 residues. The DNA of the CDR3 is TGTGCCAGCTCACCCTCGGGACAGGTCTACAATGAGCAGTTCTTC. It translates to CASSPSGQVYNEQFF. Complete variable domain (other parts from reference TRBV18 and TRBJ2-1): NAGVMQNPRHLVRRRGQEARLRCSPMKGHSHVYWYRQLPEEGLKFMVYLQKENIIDESGMPKERFSAEFPKEGPSILRIQQVVRGDSAAYFCASSPSGQVYNEQFFGPGTRLTVL.

V gene TRBV28 combines with J gene TRBJ2-2, with D unresolved. Germline CDR1 MDHEN, CDR2 SYDVKM. V gave up 11 bases and J gave up 5 bases, with 6 bases separating them. CDR3 length: 10 residues. CDR3 DNA sequence: TGTGCCGCCGGGACCGGGGAGCTGTTTTTT. As protein: CAAGTGELFF. Full variable domain (remainder filled in from reference TRBV28 and TRBJ2-2): DVKVTQSSRYLVKRTGEKVFLECVQDMDHENMFWYRQDPGLGLRLIYFSYDVKMKEKGDIPEGYSVSREKKERFSLILESASTNQTSMYLCAAGTGELFFGEGSRLTVL.

This rearrangement joins TRBV19 to TRBJ2-7; possibly TRBD2 for D (6 bases). The CDR3 has 15 amino acids. The germline V gene encodes CDR1 LNHDA and CDR2 SQIVND (reference sequence). V lost 1 base, J lost 3 bases, and 13 bases lay in between. CDR3 loop: CASSIGPEGDYEQYF. The CDR3, as DNA: TGTGCCAGTAGTATAGGGCCGGAGGGTGACTACGAGCAGTACTTC.

The rearrangement joins TRBV7-6 to TRBJ1-5, with D hard to call. Germline loops: CDR1 SGHVS, CDR2 FNYEAQ. The CDR3 sequence is 15 residues long. Trimming stripped 4 bases from V and 9 bases from J, with 19 bases between. The CDR3 protein is CASSSRTGPPMPQHF. CDR3 nucleotide sequence: TGTGCCAGCAGCTCTCGAACTGGGCCACCCATGCCCCAGCATTTT.

This clone was detected a few times. The V and J genes are TRBV4-1 and TRBJ1-6; 8 bases map to TRBD1. After removal of 5 bases from V and 10 bases from J, the junction contained 10 bases not matched to a gene. Germline V gene data show CDR1 as MGHRA and CDR2 as YSYEKL. The CDR3 extends over 15 amino acids. This CDR3 is CASSFRTGLESPLHF. The CDR3, as DNA: TGCGCCAGCAGCTTCCGGACAGGGTTAGAATCACCCCTCCACTTT.

The J gene is TRBJ2-7, the V gene TRBV2, with D perhaps matching TRBD1 (6 bases). The CDR3 contains 12 residues. CDR1 SNHLY and CDR2 FYNNEI come from the germline V gene. V shed 5 bases and J shed 8 bases, with 13 bases lying between them. The DNA for the CDR3 is TGTGCCAGCAGTCCGGACAGTGTAAAGCAGTACTTC. It codes for CASSPDSVKQYF.

The chain links TRBV12-5 to TRBJ2-1; 8 nucleotides align to TRBD1. Germline CDR1 and CDR2: LGHNT and FRNRAP. The V and J ends lost 1 base and 8 bases, in that order; junction bases with no gene match: 16. The CDR3 is 18 amino acids. CDR3 in DNA: TGTGCTAGTGGTTTGGCCCCGACAGGGGTCCTTCGTGAGGATGAGCAGTTCTTC. Translation: CASGLAPTGVLREDEQFF.

The chain links TRBV9 to TRBJ2-7; tentative D call: TRBD2 (5 bases). CDR1 SGDLS and CDR2 YYNGEE come from the germline V gene. The CDR3 runs 11 residues. Trimming cost V 5 bases and J 3 bases, with 6 bases left between them. CDR3 DNA: TGTGCCAGCAGTCGGGGCTACGAGCAGTACTTC. Amino acid sequence: CASSRGYEQYF.

The chain has TRBV5-1 and TRBJ2-1; 9 positions match TRBD1. V dropped 4 bases and J dropped 3; count of bases not matched to a gene: 8. The CDR3 runs to 16 residues. The germline V gene encodes CDR1 SGHRS and CDR2 YFSETQ. Here the CDR3 DNA reads TGCGCCAGCAGCAACCCGGGACAGGGAGACTACAATGAGCAGTTCTTC. Translation gives CASSNPGQGDYNEQFF.

The chain has TRBV9 and TRBJ1-4; D perhaps matches TRBD1 (6 bases). This CDR3 contains 13 residues. The V gene lost 7 bases and the J gene lost 7 bases, with 14 bases spanning the gap. Germline CDR1 reads SGDLS; CDR2 reads YYNGEE. The CDR3 DNA reads TGTGCCAGCGGTAAGGACAGTCCTGAAAAACTGTTTTTT. Translating gives CASGKDSPEKLFF.

The chain joins TRBV7-9 to TRBJ2-7; maybe TRBD2 (6 bases). This CDR3 region has 15 residues. Germline V gene lookup returns CDR1 SEHNR and CDR2 FQNEAQ (reference sequence). The V and J ends lost 5 bases and 6 bases respectively, with 20 bases between them. The CDR3 DNA sequence: TGTGCCAGCAGCCATAGAGAATTAGCGGAGATCGAGCAGTACTTC. It codes for CASSHRELAEIEQYF.

The rearrangement joins TRBV10-3 to TRBJ2-1; TRBD2 matches 16 bases. V lost 0 bases to trimming and J lost 15 bases; unmatched junction nucleotides: 14. The CDR3 covers 18 residues. Germline V gene sequence: CDR1 ENHRY, CDR2 SYGVKD. This CDR3 is CAISESSGTSGGAGFPFF. The CDR3 DNA reads TGTGCCATCAGTGAGTCAAGCGGGACTAGCGGGGGGGCAGGCTTTCCGTTCTTC.

V is TRBV2 and J is TRBJ2-3; 11 positions agree with TRBD2. Germline V gene sequence: CDR1 SNHLY, CDR2 FYNNEI. The CDR3 has 15 residues. V shed 4 bases, J shed 2 bases, and the junction held 2 bases outside the gene matches. CDR3 DNA: TGTGCCAGCAGTGCTAGCGGGAGGACCACAGATACGCAGTATTTT. It encodes CASSASGRTTDTQYF. Full variable domain (rest looked up from reference TRBV2 and TRBJ2-3): EPEVTQTPSHQVTQMGQEVILRCVPISNHLYFYWYRQILGQKVEFLVSFYNNEISEKSEIFDDQFSVERPDGSNFTLKIRSTKLEDSAMYFCASSASGRTTDTQYFGPGTRLTVL.

The chain recombines TRBV6-4 with TRBJ2-7, with 9 bases lining up with TRBD2. The CDR3 is 15 amino acids. CDR1 is MRHNA, CDR2 SNTAGT, per germline. J was trimmed by 2 bases and V by 6 bases; bases with no gene match: 8. CDR3 coding DNA: TGTGCCAGCAGGTTAGCGGGAGAAGAACCCTACGAGCAGTACTTC. Residues: CASRLAGEEPYEQYF.

This clone occurred once. The chain couples TRBV10-3 to TRBJ2-1; 10 bases match TRBD2. This CDR3 region has 15 residues. From germline, CDR1 is ENHRY and CDR2 SYGVKD. The J segment lost 8 bases and the V segment lost 3 bases, leaving 7 bases of the junction unmatched. CDR3 coding DNA: TGTGCCATCAGTGATACTAGCGGGAAGGAGTATGAGCAGTTCTTC. Protein: CAISDTSGKEYEQFF.

The chain recombines TRBV10-2 with TRBJ2-7, with D possibly being TRBD2 (6 bases). Trimming removed 6 bases from V and 2 bases from J, with 17 bases in between. Germline CDR1 is WSHSY and CDR2 is SAAADI. This CDR3 spans 15 amino acids. The CDR3: CASRGGALGAYEQYF. In DNA form, the CDR3 reads TGCGCCAGCAGGGGCGGGGCGCTGGGGGCCTACGAGCAGTACTTC.

The gene calls are TRBV29-1 and TRBJ2-7; D is uncertain. Germline-derived CDR1 and CDR2 are SQVTM and ANQGSEA. The V gene lost 7 bases and the J gene lost 2 bases, with 9 bases spanning the gap. The CDR3 is 11 residues long. The DNA of the CDR3 is TGCAGCGCACTGTCTGCCTACGAGCAGTACTTC. It is translated as CSALSAYEQYF.

The chain couples TRBV6-5 to TRBJ1-1; no firm D call. The V end was cut by 7 bases, the J end by 7 bases, with 16 bases between. CDR1 is MNHEY and CDR2 is SVGAGI in the germline V gene. The CDR3 is made up of 13 amino acids. The CDR3 spells CASIPPLRREAFF. DNA for the CDR3: TGTGCCAGCATCCCCCCGTTGAGGCGTGAAGCTTTCTTT.